The 6 T cell receptor beta chains below were found in one sample sequenced in a study of Tregs in tolerant kidney transplant recipients (dated by TCRdb to about 2019). Preparation of the library involved the immunoSEQ multiplex PCR assay. The table was pulled from immuneACCESS by TCRdb, which kept in-frame rearrangements only. Such tables lose some clones; where checked, under half of the loss comes from unresolved V genes, and the rest has no known cause. The sample records 75,000 to 100,000 clones, 85% to 95% of which are singletons. Roughly 5% of the sample comes from the top ten. Material for sequencing was CD8+ T cells from blood. The receptor source for this set is a human donor in good health.

The chain has TRBV27 and TRBJ2-1, with D possibly being TRBD2 (5 bases). V was clipped by 5 bases and J by 9 bases, with 20 bases between them. Germline CDR1 reads MNHEY; CDR2 reads SMNVEV (reference sequence). The CDR3 has 15 residues. CDR3 region: CASSEGTSVIREQFF. CDR3 nucleotides: TGTGCCAGCAGTGAGGGAACTAGTGTTATTCGTGAGCAGTTCTTC.

V and J are TRBV30 and TRBJ2-2; D uncertain. Trimming took 3 bases from V and 4 from J, leaving 9 bases between them. This CDR3 has 13 residues. Germline CDR1 and CDR2: GTSNPN and SVGIG (reference sequence). The CDR3 sequence is CAWRPAVTGELFF. The CDR3 region has the DNA TGTGCCTGGAGACCCGCCGTCACCGGGGAGCTGTTTTTT.

This clone is a singleton in its sample. J is TRBJ2-7 and V is TRBV27; a possible D gene is TRBD2 (6 bases). Germline-derived CDR1 and CDR2 are MNHEY and SMNVEV (reference sequence). This CDR3 comprises 16 residues. Trimming took off 4 bases at V and 0 bases at J, with 16 bases between the two ends. CDR3 region: CASSWGPGVPSYEQYF. The CDR3 coding sequence is TGTGCCAGCAGTTGGGGACCGGGGGTACCCTCCTACGAGCAGTACTTC.

This clone was observed a single time. V gene TRBV10-1 combines with J gene TRBJ1-1; the match to TRBD1 covers 10 bases. This CDR3 has 13 residues. CDR1 WNHNN and CDR2 SYGVQD come from the germline V gene (reference sequence). The CDR3 reads CATRGGTGAEAFF. The CDR3 DNA is TGCGCGACCAGGGGCGGGACAGGGGCTGAAGCTTTCTTT.

The chain links TRBV27 to TRBJ2-1; D gene ambiguous. The germline V gene has CDR1 MNHEY and CDR2 SMNVEV (reference sequence). V was shortened by 8 bases and J by 2 bases, with 4 bases between the two germline ends. The CDR3 is 11 amino acids. The CDR3 here is CASSTYNEQFF. In DNA, the CDR3 is TGTGCCAGCTCCACCTACAATGAGCAGTTCTTC.

The gene calls are TRBV6-5 and TRBJ2-7; D gene uncertain. With 4 bases removed from V and 3 bases from J, the gap between germline ends came to 7 bases. This CDR3 comprises 12 residues. CDR1 MNHEY and CDR2 SVGAGI come from the germline V gene. Here the CDR3 reads CASSSWGYEQYF. CDR3 nucleotide sequence: TGTGCCAGCAGTTCATGGGGCTACGAGCAGTACTTC.